A single sample gave rise to the 3 T cell receptor beta chains below, sequenced in a study of T cells after posttransplantation cyclophosphamide. Using immunoSEQ multiplex PCR, the repertoire was profiled, and TCRdb retains in-frame clones only, with some absent. This sample has 15,000 to 20,000 clones, with roughly 87% found just once. Methotrexate plus calcineurin inhibitor accompanied controls' myeloablative marrow transplants; sampling was 1 year later. Sample: PBMCs, taken after an allogeneic stem cell transplant with a calcineurin inhibitor and methotrexate. These TCRs come from a male patient between 45 and 59 years old who received an allogeneic stem cell transplant from an unrelated donor, was CMV-positive, and had chronic GVHD only. Some T cells may possibly be graft donor cells.

The rearrangement links TRBV9 to TRBJ2-3; 14 bases align to TRBD2. Germline loops: CDR1 SGDLS, CDR2 YYNGEE. The trim removed 4 bases at V and 0 bases at J, leaving 13 bases unmatched. This CDR3 spans 20 amino acids. The CDR3 reads CASSRAGTSGRKMSTDTQYF. The CDR3 nucleotides read TGTGCCAGCAGCCGAGCCGGGACTAGCGGGAGAAAGATGAGCACAGATACGCAGTATTTT.

The gene calls are TRBV7-8 and TRBJ2-6, with 8 bases that match TRBD2. Trimming removed 2 bases from V and 0 bases from J; junction bases left unmatched: 3. Germline CDR1 SGHVS, CDR2 FQNEAQ. There are 17 residues in the CDR3. The CDR3 DNA sequence: TGTGCCAGCAGCTTACCACGGGGGGGCTCTGGGGCCAACGTCCTGACTTTC. It is translated as CASSLPRGGSGANVLTF.

The V call is TRBV12-5, the J call TRBJ2-3; D is possibly TRBD1 (5 bases). Trimming took off 2 bases at V and 0 bases at J, with 9 bases between the two ends. Germline-derived CDR1 and CDR2 are LGHNT and FRNRAP. CDR3 length: 15 residues. CDR3 amino acids: CASGLTGSSTDTQYF. Written as DNA, the CDR3 is TGTGCTAGTGGTTTGACAGGATCTAGCACAGATACGCAGTATTTT.